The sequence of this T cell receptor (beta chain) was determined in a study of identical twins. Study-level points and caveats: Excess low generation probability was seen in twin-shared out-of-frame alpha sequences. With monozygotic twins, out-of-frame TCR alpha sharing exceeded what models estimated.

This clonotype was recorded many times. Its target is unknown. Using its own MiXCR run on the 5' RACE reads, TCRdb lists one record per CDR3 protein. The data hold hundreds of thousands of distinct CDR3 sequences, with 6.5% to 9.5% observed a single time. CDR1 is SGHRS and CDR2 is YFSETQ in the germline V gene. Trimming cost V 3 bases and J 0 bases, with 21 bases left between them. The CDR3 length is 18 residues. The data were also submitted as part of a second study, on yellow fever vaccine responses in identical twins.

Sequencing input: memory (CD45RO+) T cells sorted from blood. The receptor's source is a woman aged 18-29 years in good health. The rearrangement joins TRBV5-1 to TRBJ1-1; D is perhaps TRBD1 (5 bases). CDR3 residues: CASSWGFSGGSMNTEAFF. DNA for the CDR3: TGCGCCAGCAGCTGGGGTTTTTCTGGGGGAAGCATGAACACTGAAGCTTTCTTT.